This T cell receptor (beta chain) was identified during a study of Tregs in tolerant kidney transplant recipients. Whole-study results and caveats: Nucleotide sequences could not be compared across some patients' samples due to primer changes. Tregs expanded with activated donor B cells seemed most donor-specific. This study did not directly address biological reproducibility.

The protocol was immunoSEQ multiplex PCR, while the TCRdb copy is restricted to in-frame clones and leaves out a portion. The table includes 65,000 or so clones, around 87% detected once. Related graft donors supplied nonmyeloablative bone marrow transplants, and mixed chimerism was transient. Germline CDR1 SGHRS, CDR2 YFSETQ. Trimming pared 1 base from V and 4 bases from J, leaving 15 bases between. This CDR3 has 17 amino acids. About this clone itself: Its cognate antigen is unknown.

The TCR sequence derives from a human patient who received a combined kidney and bone marrow transplant. Among the T cells, some may be from the graft donor. The rearrangement joins TRBV5-1 to TRBJ2-6; D not certain. The specimen comprised CD4+ T cells from blood (PBMCs), sampled 6 months after the transplant. CDR3 region: CASSLLAISRGANVLTF. The CDR3 DNA is TGCGCCAGCAGCTTGTTGGCGATCTCGAGGGGGGCCAACGTCCTGACTTTC.